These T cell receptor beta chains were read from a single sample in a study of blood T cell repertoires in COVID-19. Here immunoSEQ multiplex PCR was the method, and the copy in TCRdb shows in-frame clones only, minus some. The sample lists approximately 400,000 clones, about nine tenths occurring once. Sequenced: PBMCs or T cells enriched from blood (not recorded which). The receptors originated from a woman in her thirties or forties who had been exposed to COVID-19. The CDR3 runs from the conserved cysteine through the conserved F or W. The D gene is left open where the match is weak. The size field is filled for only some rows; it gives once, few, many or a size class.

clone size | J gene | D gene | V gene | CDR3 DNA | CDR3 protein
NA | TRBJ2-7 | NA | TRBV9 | TGTGCCAGCAGCGTAGAGCCAGGGAGGAGCTACGAGCAGTACTTC | CASSVEPGRSYEQYF
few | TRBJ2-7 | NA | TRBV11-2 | TGTGCCAGCAGCTTAGGTTACGGGGGCGAGCAGTACTTC | CASSLGYGGEQYF
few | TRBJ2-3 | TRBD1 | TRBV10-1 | TGCGCCAGCAGTGCTTACGAGGGACAGGGTACGCAGTATTTT | CASSAYEGQGTQYF
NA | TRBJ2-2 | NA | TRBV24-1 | TGTGCCACCAGTGCCCCGAGACAGGGAGGCACCGGGGAGCTGTTTTTT | CATSAPRQGGTGELFF
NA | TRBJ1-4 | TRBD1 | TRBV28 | TGTGCCAGCAGTTCAGGGGGATATGAAAAACTGTTTTTT | CASSSGGYEKLFF
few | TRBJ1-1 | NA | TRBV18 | TGTGCCAGCTCACCGGGGCAGGTTAGCACTGAAGCTTTCTTT | CASSPGQVSTEAFF
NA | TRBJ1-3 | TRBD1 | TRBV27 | TGTGCCAGTCGGGACAGAGGTGGAAACACCATATATTTT | CASRDRGGNTIYF
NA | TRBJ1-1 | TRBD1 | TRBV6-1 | TGTGCCAGCAGTGGGAGAGGGACAGTCATGAACACTGAAGCTTTCTTT | CASSGRGTVMNTEAFF
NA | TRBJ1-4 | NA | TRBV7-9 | TGTGCCAGCAGCTTCAGTCTTATCCGGAGTGAAAAACTGTTTTTT | CASSFSLIRSEKLFF
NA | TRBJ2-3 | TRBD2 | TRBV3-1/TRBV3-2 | TGTGCGACCAGCAAGGGGGGACTAGCTAGAACAGATACGCAGTATTTT | CATSKGGLARTDTQYF
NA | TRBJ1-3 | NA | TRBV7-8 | TGTGCCAGCAGCTTACGGGTTGGACAGTCCTCTGGAAACACCATATATTTT | CASSLRVGQSSGNTIYF
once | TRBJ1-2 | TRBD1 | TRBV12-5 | TGTGCTAGTGCCTTATCCGGGACAGGGAATGGCTACACCTTC | CASALSGTGNGYTF
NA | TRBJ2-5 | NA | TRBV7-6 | TGTGCCAGCAGCTTAGCGGGGGCAGCCCCGGAGACCCAGTACTTC | CASSLAGAAPETQYF
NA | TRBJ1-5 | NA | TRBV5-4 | TGTGCCAGCAGCTTGCTAGGGGAAAATCAGCCCCAGCATTTT | CASSLLGENQPQHF
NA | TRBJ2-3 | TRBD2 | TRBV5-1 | TGCGCCAGCAGCTTGGTAGCGGGACCTAGCACAGATACGCAGTATTTT | CASSLVAGPSTDTQYF
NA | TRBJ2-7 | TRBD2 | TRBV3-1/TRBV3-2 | TGTGCCAGCAGCCGTAGCGGGGGGGCTTACGAGCAGTACTTC | CASSRSGGAYEQYF